Listed below are T cell receptor beta chains from one sample, sequenced in a study of human T cells and chemical hapten exposure. One entry per CDR3 protein, called by TCRdb with MiXCR from the RACE reads. The sample lists approximately 320,000 distinct CDR3 sequences, around 5.5% occurring once. Sequenced material: whole blood, taken in connection with sensitization to the hapten diphenylcyclopropenone (DPC). These receptors originate from a woman aged 18-35 years with alopecia areata. Some clones in this sample may be carry-over from other donors' samples. Both conserved end residues are part of each CDR3. The D gene is left open where the match is weak. A clone size is listed for some rows: how often the clone was seen (once, few, many), or a class if it is expanded.

clone size: NA; D gene: TRBD1; V gene: TRBV6-1; J gene: TRBJ1-6; CDR3 DNA: TGTGCCATTCTAGTATGGACAGGGGATACGAACTTATATAATTCACCCCTCCACTTT; CDR3 protein: CAILVWTGDTNLYNSPLHF
clone size: many; D gene: NA; V gene: TRBV2; J gene: TRBJ1-2; CDR3 DNA: TGTGCCAGCAGTGAAATTACAGGCGGCTATGGCTACACCTTC; CDR3 protein: CASSEITGGYGYTF
clone size: NA; D gene: TRBD1; V gene: TRBV11-2; J gene: TRBJ1-2; CDR3 DNA: TGTGCCAGCAGCCCCATCCGGGGGACAGCGTTCTATGGCTACACCTTC; CDR3 protein: CASSPIRGTAFYGYTF
clone size: many; D gene: NA; V gene: TRBV20-1; J gene: TRBJ1-6; CDR3 DNA: TGCAGTGCCGAAAGCTCCTATAATTCACCCCTCCACTTT; CDR3 protein: CSAESSYNSPLHF
clone size: NA; D gene: NA; V gene: TRBV14; J gene: TRBJ1-2; CDR3 DNA: TGTGCCAGCAGCCCCCCCGCGAGAGGGGGCTACACCTTC; CDR3 protein: CASSPPARGGYTF
clone size: NA; D gene: NA; V gene: TRBV27; J gene: TRBJ1-5; CDR3 DNA: TGTGCCAGCAGTTTAACAGGGTCGGGGCAGCCCCAGCATTTT; CDR3 protein: CASSLTGSGQPQHF
clone size: few; D gene: NA; V gene: TRBV3-1; J gene: TRBJ1-2; CDR3 DNA: TGTGCCAGCAGCCACGAACATGGCTACACCTTC; CDR3 protein: CASSHEHGYTF
clone size: NA; D gene: TRBD2; V gene: TRBV5-6; J gene: TRBJ2-1; CDR3 DNA: TGTGCCAGCACCCCGGGCGGGGGGGCTTCCAATGAGCAGTTCTTC; CDR3 protein: CASTPGGGASNEQFF
clone size: few; D gene: TRBD2; V gene: TRBV6-5; J gene: TRBJ2-2; CDR3 DNA: TGTGCCAGCAGTCTATCAGCGGGGGGGCAGGCCGGGGAGCTGTTTTTT; CDR3 protein: CASSLSAGGQAGELFF
clone size: few; D gene: NA; V gene: TRBV5-1; J gene: TRBJ1-1; CDR3 DNA: TGCGCCAGCAGCTTGGATGCGCCCCGGAACACTGAAGCTTTCTTT; CDR3 protein: CASSLDAPRNTEAFF
clone size: few; D gene: NA; V gene: TRBV4-2; J gene: TRBJ2-2; CDR3 DNA: TGTGCCAGCAGCCAAGATCCCGAGTACGGGGAGCTGTTTTTT; CDR3 protein: CASSQDPEYGELFF
clone size: NA; D gene: TRBD1; V gene: TRBV14; J gene: TRBJ1-2; CDR3 DNA: TGTGCCAGCAGCCGATACACAGGGGCCTATGGCTACACCTTC; CDR3 protein: CASSRYTGAYGYTF
clone size: NA; D gene: NA; V gene: TRBV20-1; J gene: TRBJ2-7; CDR3 DNA: TGCAGTGCTAGAGACCCTAGGGCAGGGCCCTACGAGCAGTACTTC; CDR3 protein: CSARDPRAGPYEQYF
clone size: few; D gene: NA; V gene: TRBV6-1; J gene: TRBJ2-6; CDR3 DNA: TGTGCCAGCATAGTATCCCGCTCTGGGGCCAACGTCCTGACTTTC; CDR3 protein: CASIVSRSGANVLTF
clone size: few; D gene: NA; V gene: TRBV20-1; J gene: TRBJ2-7; CDR3 DNA: TGCAGTGCTAGAACAGGGCAGGAACCCTACGAGCAGTACTTC; CDR3 protein: CSARTGQEPYEQYF
clone size: many; D gene: NA; V gene: TRBV4-3; J gene: TRBJ1-3; CDR3 DNA: TGCGCCAGCAGCCAAGATTGGCCCAGCGGGAATGGAAACACCATATATTTT; CDR3 protein: CASSQDWPSGNGNTIYF
clone size: many; D gene: NA; V gene: TRBV3-1; J gene: TRBJ1-1; CDR3 DNA: TGTGCCAGCAGCCATCAGGGAACGAACACTGAAGCTTTCTTT; CDR3 protein: CASSHQGTNTEAFF
clone size: many; D gene: TRBD1; V gene: TRBV7-2; J gene: TRBJ2-3; CDR3 DNA: TGTGCCAGCAGCATACAGGGGGCAGCGACAGATACGCAGTATTTT; CDR3 protein: CASSIQGAATDTQYF
clone size: few; D gene: TRBD2; V gene: TRBV5-1; J gene: TRBJ2-7; CDR3 DNA: TGCGCCAGCAGCGGAGCGGGGGTATCCTACGAGCAGTACTTC; CDR3 protein: CASSGAGVSYEQYF
clone size: few; D gene: TRBD1; V gene: TRBV19; J gene: TRBJ2-6; CDR3 DNA: TGTGCCAGTAGCACCATACCCGGGACAGGGACTGGGGCCAACGTCCTGACTTTC; CDR3 protein: CASSTIPGTGTGANVLTF
clone size: NA; D gene: NA; V gene: TRBV5-1; J gene: TRBJ1-6; CDR3 DNA: TGCGCCAGCAGCTTGGATACAGGTTCACCCCTCCACTTT; CDR3 protein: CASSLDTGSPLHF
clone size: many; D gene: TRBD2; V gene: TRBV29-1; J gene: TRBJ2-7; CDR3 DNA: TGCAGCGCCGGACTAGCGGCTTTAGGGGAGCAGTACTTC; CDR3 protein: CSAGLAALGEQYF